The 4 T cell receptor beta chains below come from one sample, sequenced in a study of T-cell memory formation after mild COVID-19. One entry per CDR3 protein results from TCRdb running MiXCR on the 5' RACE reads. The data hold roughly 300,000 distinct CDR3 sequences, with roughly 8.2% observed a single time. Sequencing input: PBMCs or a T cell subset sorted from them (not recorded which). The source is a young man who had mild COVID-19 (a few samples of this study predate the infection). Cell type and time point are not known.

The chain has TRBV7-9 and TRBJ2-5; 7 bases align to TRBD1. The CDR3 loop spans 14 amino acids. J was trimmed by 4 bases and V by 5 bases; bases with no gene match: 7. Germline V CDR1 and CDR2: SEHNR, FQNEAQ (reference sequence). CDR3 in amino acids: CASSLRQGGETQYF. The CDR3 DNA sequence: TGTGCCAGCAGCCTACGACAGGGTGGAGAGACCCAGTACTTC.

The chain combines TRBV5-5 with TRBJ2-7, with a weak D call TRBD2 (6 bases). Germline-derived CDR1 and CDR2 are SGHKS and YYEKEE (reference sequence). The V end was cut by 6 bases, the J end by 1 base, with 20 bases between. The CDR3 covers 16 residues. CDR3 in DNA: TGTGCCAGCACCTTAGGAGGGGCAGGGTTGTCCTACGAGCAGTACTTC. It yields the protein CASTLGGAGLSYEQYF.

Many counts were recorded for this clonotype. The chain carries TRBV7-2 and TRBJ1-2, with TRBD1 identical over 8 bases. Losses at the gene ends were 5 bases for V and 7 bases for J; bases not matched to a gene: 12. The CDR3 consists of 15 residues. Germline CDR1 SGHTA, CDR2 FQGNSA. Here the CDR3 DNA reads TGTGCCAGCAGCCTACAGTTCGGGCAGGGGGCTGGCTACACCTTC. This sequence encodes CASSLQFGQGAGYTF.

This clonotype was counted a few times. The J gene is TRBJ2-7, the V gene TRBV7-3; D tentatively fits TRBD1 or TRBD2 (5 bases each). The CDR3 sequence is 15 residues long. Germline V gene lookup returns CDR1 SGHTA and CDR2 FQGTGA. V gave up 4 bases and J gave up 0 bases, with 13 bases separating them. CDR3 DNA sequence: TGTGCCAGCAGCTACCCCTCGAGGGGCTCCTACGAGCAGTACGTC. Translating gives CASSYPSRGSYEQYV.